This TCR beta chain was captured in a study of cytomegalovirus exposure and HLA in healthy donors. Study summary: In an early release, HLA-typed donors contributed 80 million to 95 million unique TCR sequences.

This clone has only a few counts. The CDR3 contains 15 residues. Trimming left V 0 bases short and J 6 bases short, with 9 bases between. The germline V gene encodes CDR1 SGHDN and CDR2 FVKESK. Primers: 60 Vbeta forward and 13 Jbeta reverse. Using immunoSEQ multiplex PCR, the repertoire was profiled, and TCRdb retains in-frame clones only, with some absent. The sample records some 150,000 clones, 65% to 75% being singletons. The chain employs TRBV14 and TRBJ1-6, with D unresolved. Input material: PBMCs. This receptor was obtained from a man between 18 and 35 years old in good health and CMV-seronegative. The CDR3 sequence is CASSQERNGNSPLHF. In DNA form, the CDR3 reads TGTGCCAGCAGCCAAGAGCGGAACGGTAATTCACCCCTCCACTTT. The whole variable domain, remainder taken from reference TRBV14 and TRBJ1-6, is EAGVTQFPSHSVIEKGQTVTLRCDPISGHDNLYWYRRVMGKEIKFLLHFVKESKQDESGMPNNRFLAERTGGTYSTLKVQPAELEDSGVYFCASSQERNGNSPLHFGNGTRLTVT.